The source of this TCR beta chain is a study of blood T cells in healthy people across ages. This clonotype was detected ten times or more. A J-beta primer mix and a sample-barcoded 5' primer were used in a second PCR of roughly 6 to 12 cycles. MiXCR was run by TCRdb on the 5' RACE reads, yielding one entry per CDR3 protein. The table records 650,000 to 700,000 distinct CDR3 sequences, 40% to 65% of them present only once. This CDR3 has 15 amino acids. V was shortened by 4 bases and J by 0 bases, with 12 bases between the two germline ends. Material for sequencing was blood. This TCR was sampled from a woman of 80 years or more in good health. The V and J genes are TRBV12-3 or TRBV12-4 and TRBJ1-2; D call uncertain. Here the CDR3 DNA reads TGTGCCAGCAGTTCTCCCGACCGATCTAACTATGGCTACACCTTC. Amino acids: CASSSPDRSNYGYTF.